This T cell receptor beta chain emerged from a study of cytomegalovirus exposure and HLA in healthy donors. The V and J ends lost 3 bases and 10 bases, in that order; junction bases with no gene match: 14. Germline loops: CDR1 LNHNV, CDR2 YYDKDF (reference sequence). There are 15 residues in the CDR3. The PCR employed 60 Vbeta primers together with 13 Jbeta primers. The repertoire was sequenced with immunoSEQ multiplex PCR; TCRdb's copy has only in-frame clones and lacks some. With 100,000 to 150,000 clones in the sample, the ten largest clones hold 1.5% to 1.8%. The source is a middle-aged woman in good health and CMV-seronegative. The sequencing input was PBMCs. This rearrangement joins TRBV15 to TRBJ1-1; 7 nucleotides align to TRBD1. The CDR3 protein is CATSRAWGRGDTAFF. As DNA, the CDR3 is TGTGCCACCAGCAGGGCCTGGGGCAGGGGGGATACAGCTTTCTTT.